This TCR beta chain was sequenced in a study of cytomegalovirus exposure and HLA in healthy donors. The PCR ran on 60 Vbeta and 13 Jbeta primers. Profiled with immunoSEQ multiplex PCR; TCRdb holds only in-frame clones, not every one. This table has just over 150,000 clones, about 85% appearing once. V lost 2 bases to trimming and J lost 6 bases; unmatched junction nucleotides: 7. The CDR3 covers 16 residues. CDR1 SGDLS and CDR2 YYNGEE come from the germline V gene. About this clone itself: Its target is not known.

Regarding the study as a whole: Some segments of the V type, notably TRBV6-2 and TRBV6-3, were excluded as indistinguishable. Later analysis showed most CMV-associated TCR beta chains appearing HLA-restricted. It was shown in a later analysis that HLA-associated TCR beta chains were more clonally expanded than other, equally common chains. Per published accounts, TCR beta sequences correctly predicted the HLA-A and HLA-B alleles of most subjects.

The chain recombines TRBV9 with TRBJ2-2; 10 nucleotides match TRBD2. This TCR came from a male donor in good health and CMV-seropositive. Material: PBMCs. The CDR3: CASSVTSGTGAGELFF. The CDR3 region has the DNA TGTGCCAGCAGCGTTACTAGCGGGACGGGTGCCGGGGAGCTGTTTTTT.